This TCR beta chain was identified during a study of PD-1 blockade in classical Hodgkin lymphoma. Study-wide points: With respect to the repertoire differences, their causes, possibly disease activity or prior therapy, remain undefined.

Notes on this clone: Its antigen is unknown.

Sequenced by immunoSEQ multiplex PCR; TCRdb stores in-frame clones only, minus some. The table has about 23,000 clones, more than 90% seen once. As to time point: newly diagnosed, previously untreated cHL patient sample. Purification of CD4+ T cells from thawed PBMCs was achieved by magnetic negative selection. Germline V gives CDR1 SGHRS, CDR2 YFSETQ. V lost 4 bases to trimming and J lost 3 bases, with 12 bases between them. This CDR3 is 14 amino acids long. The receptor was derived from a human donor with classical Hodgkin lymphoma. The genes are TRBV5-1 and TRBJ2-3; D is unclear. Sequenced input: CD4+ T cells from blood. This CDR3 reads CASSHRQTTDTQYF. The CDR3 DNA is TGCGCCAGCAGCCATCGCCAGACTACAGATACGCAGTATTTT.